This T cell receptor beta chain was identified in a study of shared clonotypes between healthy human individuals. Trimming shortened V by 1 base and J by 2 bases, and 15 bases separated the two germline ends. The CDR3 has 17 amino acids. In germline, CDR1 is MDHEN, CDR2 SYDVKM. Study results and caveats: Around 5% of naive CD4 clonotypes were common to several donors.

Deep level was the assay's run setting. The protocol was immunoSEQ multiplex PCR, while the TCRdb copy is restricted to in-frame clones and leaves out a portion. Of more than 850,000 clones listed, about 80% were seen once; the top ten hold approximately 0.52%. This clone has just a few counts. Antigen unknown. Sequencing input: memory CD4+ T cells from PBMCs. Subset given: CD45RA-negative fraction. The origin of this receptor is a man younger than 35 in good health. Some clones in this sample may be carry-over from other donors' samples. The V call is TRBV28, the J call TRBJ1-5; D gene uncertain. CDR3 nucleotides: TGTGCCAGCAGTTTATTGAAGGGTCAGGTGGGCAATCAGCCCCAGCATTTT. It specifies CASSLLKGQVGNQPQHF.